The subject of this entry is one TCR beta chain. This sample was included in a study of blood T cell repertoires in COVID-19. Study-wide context: The United States, Italy and Spain were the sources of the acute and convalescent COVID-19 samples. The cDNA or gDNA used as material had been derived from T cells, B-cell-depleted T cells, or PBMCs.

Original methodology: For nucleated cells, counts were estimated from reference gene primer amplification. Data came from immunoSEQ multiplex PCR; TCRdb stores just in-frame clones and leaves some out. V, J and clone size were drawn from that table, and D and trimming were deduced from the DNA. Of around 260,000 clones in the sample, approximately 83% are singletons; the top ten hold approximately 15%. The sequence derives from a person between 70 and 80 years old with COVID-19, enrolled during active disease. The sample comprised peripheral blood.

The CDR3 nucleotides read TGTGCCAGCAGCTCTAGCGGGAGTCCCTACGAGCAGTACTTC. This codes for CASSSSGSPYEQYF. The chain carries TRBV11-2 and TRBJ2-7, with 10 bases identical to TRBD2. The V gene's germline CDR1 is SGHAT and CDR2 FQNNGV. V lost 4 bases to trimming and J lost 2 bases; unmatched junction nucleotides: 2. This CDR3 is 14 amino acids long. The full variable domain, its missing parts supplied by reference TRBV11-2 and TRBJ2-7, is EAGVAQSPRYKIIEKRQSVAFWCNPISGHATLYWYQQILGQGPKLLIQFQNNGVVDDSQLPKDRFSAERLKGVDSTLKIQPAKLEDSAVYLCASSSSGSPYEQYFGPGTRLTVT.